The source of this T cell receptor beta chain is a study of cytomegalovirus exposure and HLA in healthy donors (dated by TCRdb to the late 2010s). Broadly, across the study: In an earlier analysis of 450 to 750 of the donors, 276 Gb of sequence data and approximately 100 million unique TCR beta sequences from 150 million to 200 million T cells were reported. An early release that covered 640 HLA-typed donors contained approximately 300 gigabases of sequencing data and about 93 million unique TCR sequences. Among the roughly 400 genotyped donors, approximately 77% belonged to the genetic ancestry cluster associated with self-reported Caucasian donors. The study aimed to test whether signatures of past pathogen exposure could be identified by cataloging public T cell receptors. The study used immunosequencing to profile the T cell repertoires of 600 to 850 subjects and linked those repertoires to cytomegalovirus serostatus. Besides the first cohort of 550 to 750 subjects, a separate validation cohort made up of 120 different subjects was used. To predict cytomegalovirus infection status, the study brought together high-throughput TCR immunosequencing, statistical association of individual TCRs with disease status, and machine learning. In a later analysis, previously published TCR beta repertoires from 550 to 700 donors were re-analyzed and high-resolution HLA genotyping was added so that TCR occurrence patterns could be studied. Rather than drawing on any new phenotypic data, the later analysis identified candidate immune exposures from TCR beta sequences and the way those sequences occurred across donors. An earlier analysis of approximately 580 of the donors used high-throughput TCR beta sequencing to judge whether each TCR beta V gene segment behaved as functional or pseudogenic. Alongside the repertoire data, information on donor age, sex, ethnicity and CMV serostatus was compiled. A later genetic analysis used genome-wide SNP genotypes for about 60% of the roughly 700 donors, treating that subset as a discovery cohort. Every repertoire in the discovery cohort had been generated on one and the same sequencing platform. HLA typing included class I and class II loci at four-digit resolution. The number of typed donors differed by locus: about 629-630 for A, B, C, DRB1 and DQB1; roughly 510 for DQA1; 606 for DPA1; and roughly 450 for DPB1. Roughly 5 DR-DQ haplotypes were handled as single units for association and clustering because linkage in the cohort was strong. On average, 235,054 unique TCR beta nucleotide sequences were sequenced per donor among 300 to 500 genotyped donors of the cohort, with roughly 18% of those sequences being non-productive.

The cohort comprised fewer than 700 healthy bone marrow donors. Cohort members were all nominally healthy when sampled, although unrecorded immune exposures were likely present. The donor was CMV seropositive and belonged to the group of a few hundred seropositive cohort members. Each donor provided a peripheral blood sample, and peripheral blood mononuclear cells were used for TCR beta sequencing. Genomic DNA was extracted from the blood cell samples with the Qiagen DNeasy Blood Extraction Kit. What the study reported, not specific to this receptor: In a later genetic analysis, fewer N-insertions in productive TCRs were reported among donors in an Asian-associated ancestry cluster than the roughly 700-donor mean. In a later analysis, most CMV-associated TCR beta chains were found to appear HLA-restricted, with HLA associations seemingly driven largely by CMV exposure. HLA typing was unavailable for some donors at each locus, so association tests used only the typed subset. In a later analysis, the rate of TCR association differed among HLA loci, with DRB1 alleles having the most associated TCRs and HLA-C alleles having the fewest. Roughly uniform sequencing depth across donors was assumed in presence/absence analyses, although this assumption may not hold. The authors suggested that the approach could potentially be generalized to other disease states and immunological phenotypes. In a later analysis, several top co-occurrence clusters were reported to appear linked to parvovirus B19, influenza, CMV and Epstein-Barr virus. In an earlier analysis of around 600 of the donors, most TCR beta V segments were observed in productive rearrangements about 87% or about 30% of the time, broadly matching IMGT annotations. V-gene and J-gene trimming of TCR beta chains was associated with a missense DCLRE1C variant in a later genetic analysis, and the association was replicated in an independent cohort. A further reported finding was that TCR beta sequences accurately predicted the HLA-A and HLA-B alleles for most subjects in the first cohort. In the study, some 180 TCR beta chains were listed as associated with cytomegalovirus. CMV serostatus was the only immune exposure information available for the cohort. Three of the identified cytomegalovirus-associated TCR beta chains were confirmed in vitro to be specific for cytomegalovirus antigens. Specific HLA alleles were associated with over 15,000 TCR beta sequences at a false discovery rate of 0.05 in a later analysis. Because counts were too low, more than 15 rarely observed V segments, including chromosome 9 orphons, were excluded from the earlier analysis of roughly 580 of the donors. The cohort was sequenced for TCR beta chains only, and without alpha or paired-chain data the features that could be detected were limited. When HLA alleles, especially DR and DQ, strongly co-occurred, TCR associations were difficult to assign to individual alleles. The classifier was reported to diagnose cytomegalovirus status with high specificity and sensitivity in both the original cohort and the validation cohort. While some public TCRs were present in many individuals, most TCR sequences turned up only very rarely across donors. A cluster of highly shared sequence variants was judged likely to be a technical artifact of the sequencing pipeline. Linkage disequilibrium might explain the correlated functional status among segregating V segments, but an unknown experimental factor could not be excluded. Some IMGT-functional V segments, including TRBV6-2 and TRBV6-3, could not be distinguished by the 87-base-pair reads and were therefore excluded. In a later analysis, HLA-associated TCR beta chains were found to be more clonally expanded and to have lower generation probabilities than equally common non-associated chains.

Libraries were built with the immunoSEQ multiplex PCR assay. For the multiplex PCR, a mixture combining 60 forward primers for TCR Vbeta segments and 13 reverse primers for TCR Jbeta segments was used. A multiplex PCR assay on genomic DNA amplified the CDR3 region of rearranged TCR beta genes. Amplified TCR beta libraries were sequenced as 87-base-pair reads on the Illumina HiSeq System. The study's processing was this. In a later analysis, some 80 million unique TCR beta chains were counted across the approximately 640 repertoires, and around 10 million of these chains were shared by at least two donors. Raw reads were error-corrected and collapsed into unique sequences by a nearest-neighbor algorithm in which closely related sequences were merged to remove PCR and sequencing errors. Alignment of CDR3 sequences to IMGT reference sequences was used to assign V, D and J gene segments. For a sequence to be retained, at least a six-nucleotide match to both a V gene segment and a J gene segment was required. Rearrangements were called productive when the CDR3 lacked stop codons and stayed in frame with V and J; all others were non-productive. CDR3 was defined according to IMGT convention as the region running from the second conserved V-encoded cysteine to the conserved J-encoded phenylalanine. In an earlier analysis of around 600 of the donors, sequences lacking an unambiguous match to a single V gene segment were excluded. An earlier analysis of over 450 of the donors classified V segments as functional when productive rearrangements were above 56.7% and as segregating when the standard deviation between donors was above 5%. A statistical classification framework was built for diagnosing cytomegalovirus status from the catalog of TCR beta chain sequences. In a later analysis, V and J genes were assigned by comparing TCR nucleotide sequences against IMGT/GENE-DB human TR gene sequences. The TCRdist pipeline was used in a later analysis to assign CDR3 sequences and most-parsimonious VDJ recombination scenarios. In a later analysis, each TCR beta chain was defined by its CDR3 amino acid sequence together with its V-gene family, and reads lacking a unique V-gene family were excluded. In a later analysis, 450 to 600 highly shared, low-generation-probability nucleotide sequences were removed to address suspected cross-contamination and a sequencing artifact. For each public chain, a later analysis derived a clonal expansion index from normalized ranks of inferred template counts within each repertoire. A later analysis computed generation probabilities with a VDJ recombination model fitted to out-of-frame rearrangements, and checked the results against IGoR. In a later analysis, TCR-TCR, TCR-HLA and TCR-CMV co-occurrence was scored with hypergeometric tests, and a repertoire-size bias correction was applied to TCR pairs. To estimate false discovery rates, a later analysis permuted the HLA or CMV assignments 20 times. In a later analysis, co-occurring TCRs were grouped with DBSCAN, and TCRdist sequence similarity was added when clustering was performed within HLA-allele-positive subsets. Repertoires with fewer than 30,000 or more than 120,000 public chains, plus five repertoires with anomalous nucleotide sharing, were excluded from co-occurrence clustering. Not all clones reach the TCRdb copy of this immuneACCESS table, which keeps in-frame sequences only. Checked studies attribute under half of the gap to unresolved V genes and leave the rest unexplained. For V, J and clone size, that table is used; D and trimming come from the DNA. Within this sample are roughly 200,000 clones, with around 80% of them counted one time only. Jointly, the top ten make up around 2.8% of the sample.

The V end loses 6 bases and the J end loses 5 bases, and a stretch of 4 bases separates them. The CDR3 measures 10 amino acids from cysteine to phenylalanine. This entry keeps only the CDR3 DNA: 30 bases, framed from base 1. CDR1 and CDR2, looked up from the germline V gene, are SNHLY and FYNNEI. Only a few counts were recorded for this clone. It has no known antigen specificity. Base-call qualities are not available, and no considerably larger clone is one nucleotide away. Source material: PBMCs. The chain couples TRBV2 to TRBJ2-5; no D segment can be confidently identified. The receptor was isolated from a woman aged 60-75 years in good health and CMV-seropositive. The nucleotide sequence is TGTGCCAGCAGAGAGGAGACCCAGTACTTC. Its coded protein is CASREETQYF.